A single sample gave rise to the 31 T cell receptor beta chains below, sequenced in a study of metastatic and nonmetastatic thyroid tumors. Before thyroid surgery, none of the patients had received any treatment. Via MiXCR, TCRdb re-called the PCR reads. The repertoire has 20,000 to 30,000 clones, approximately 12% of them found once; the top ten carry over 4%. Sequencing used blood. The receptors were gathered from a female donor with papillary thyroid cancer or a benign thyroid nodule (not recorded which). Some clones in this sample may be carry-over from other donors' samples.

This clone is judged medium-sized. The CDR3 nucleotides read TGTGCCAGCAGCTTAACGGGACTAGCGGGAGGGAGGAATGAGCAGTTCTTC. Its protein product is CASSLTGLAGGRNEQFF. V and J are TRBV7-3 and TRBJ2-1; 16 nucleotides line up with TRBD2. Germline V CDR1 and CDR2: SGHTA, FQGTGA. V shed 0 bases, J shed 7 bases, and the junction held 3 bases outside the gene matches. The CDR3 is made up of 17 amino acids.

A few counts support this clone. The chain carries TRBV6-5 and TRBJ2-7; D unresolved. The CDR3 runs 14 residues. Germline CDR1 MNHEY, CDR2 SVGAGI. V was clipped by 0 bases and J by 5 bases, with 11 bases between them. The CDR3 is CASSYSPGLDEQYF. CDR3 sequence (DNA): TGTGCCAGCAGTTACTCTCCAGGCCTGGACGAGCAGTACTTC.

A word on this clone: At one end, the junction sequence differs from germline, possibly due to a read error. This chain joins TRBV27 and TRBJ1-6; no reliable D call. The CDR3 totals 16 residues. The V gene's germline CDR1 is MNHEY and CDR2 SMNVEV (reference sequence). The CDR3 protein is CASSLYGSSYNSHLHF. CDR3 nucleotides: TGTGCCAGCAGTTTATACGGGAGCTCCTATAATTCACACCTCCACTTT.

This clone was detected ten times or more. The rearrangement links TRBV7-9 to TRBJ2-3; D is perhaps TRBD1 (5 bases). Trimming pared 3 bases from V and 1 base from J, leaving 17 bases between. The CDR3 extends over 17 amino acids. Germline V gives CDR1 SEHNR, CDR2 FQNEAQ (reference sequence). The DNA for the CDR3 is TGTGCCAGCAGCTTTTCCGGCAGGGTTTCAGGCACAGATACGCAGTATTTT. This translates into CASSFSGRVSGTDTQYF. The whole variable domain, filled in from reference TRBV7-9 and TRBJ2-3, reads DTGVSQNPRHKITKRGQNVTFRCDPISEHNRLYWYRQTLGQGPEFLTYFQNEAQLEKSRLLSDRFSAERPKGSFSTLEIQRTEQGDSAMYLCASSFSGRVSGTDTQYFGPGTRLTVL.

CDR3 bases: TGTGCCAGCAGCTTAAGGGGCTCCCCTTTCTGGGGCTACACCTTC. Residues: CASSLRGSPFWGYTF. The rearrangement links TRBV7-4 to TRBJ1-2, with a tentative D call TRBD1 (5 bases). The CDR3 is 15 residues long. CDR1 SGHVT and CDR2 SQSDAQ come from the germline V gene. Trimming took off 2 bases at V and 8 bases at J, with 18 bases between the two ends.

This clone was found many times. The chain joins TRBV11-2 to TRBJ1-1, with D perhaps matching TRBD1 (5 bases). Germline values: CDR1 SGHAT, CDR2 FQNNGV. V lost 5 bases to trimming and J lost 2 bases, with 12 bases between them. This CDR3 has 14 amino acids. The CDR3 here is CASSRGVSNTEAFF. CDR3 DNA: TGTGCCAGCAGCCGAGGGGTCTCCAACACTGAAGCTTTCTTT.

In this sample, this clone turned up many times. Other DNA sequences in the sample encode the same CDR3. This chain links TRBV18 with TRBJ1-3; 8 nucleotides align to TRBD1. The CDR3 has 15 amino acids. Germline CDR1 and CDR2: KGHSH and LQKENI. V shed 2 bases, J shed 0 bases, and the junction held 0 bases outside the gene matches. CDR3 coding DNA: TGTGCCAGCTCACCAGGACAGGGCTCTGGAAACACCATATATTTT. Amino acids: CASSPGQGSGNTIYF. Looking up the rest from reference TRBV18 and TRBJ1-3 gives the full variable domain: NAGVMQNPRHLVRRRGQEARLRCSPMKGHSHVYWYRQLPEEGLKFMVYLQKENIIDESGMPKERFSAEFPKEGPSILRIQQVVRGDSAAYFCASSPGQGSGNTIYFGEGSWLTVV.

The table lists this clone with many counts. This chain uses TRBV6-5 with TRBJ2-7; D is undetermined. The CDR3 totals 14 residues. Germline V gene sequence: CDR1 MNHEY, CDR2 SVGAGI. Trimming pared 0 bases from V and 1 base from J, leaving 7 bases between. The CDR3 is CASSYSAVSYEQYF. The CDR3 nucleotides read TGTGCCAGCAGTTACTCAGCCGTTTCCTACGAGCAGTACTTC.

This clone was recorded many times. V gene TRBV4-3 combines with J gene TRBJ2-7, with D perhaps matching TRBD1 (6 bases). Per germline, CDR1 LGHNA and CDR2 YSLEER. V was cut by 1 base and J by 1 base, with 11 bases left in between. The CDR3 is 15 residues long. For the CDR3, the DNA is TGCGCCAGCAGCCAAGTTGGCCAGGGGTCCTACGAGCAGTACTTC. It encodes CASSQVGQGSYEQYF.

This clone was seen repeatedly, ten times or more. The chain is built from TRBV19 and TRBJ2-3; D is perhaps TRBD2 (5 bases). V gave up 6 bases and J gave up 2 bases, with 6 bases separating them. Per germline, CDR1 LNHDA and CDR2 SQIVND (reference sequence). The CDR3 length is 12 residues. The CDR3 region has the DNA TGTGCCAGTAGCGGGGACACAGATACGCAGTATTTT. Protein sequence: CASSGDTDTQYF.

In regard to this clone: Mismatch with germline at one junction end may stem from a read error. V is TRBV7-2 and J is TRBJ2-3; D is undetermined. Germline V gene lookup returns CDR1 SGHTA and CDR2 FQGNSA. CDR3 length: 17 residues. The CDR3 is CASSLGRLARATDTHYF. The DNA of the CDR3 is TGCGCCAGCAGCTTAGGGCGGCTGGCTAGAGCCACAGATACGCATTATTTT.

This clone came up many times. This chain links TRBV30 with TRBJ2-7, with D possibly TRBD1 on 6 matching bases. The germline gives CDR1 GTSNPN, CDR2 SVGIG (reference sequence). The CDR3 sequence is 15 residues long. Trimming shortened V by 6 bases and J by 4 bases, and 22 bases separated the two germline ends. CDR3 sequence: CACHESWGPWYEQYF. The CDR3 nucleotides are TGTGCCTGCCACGAGTCATGGGGGCCGTGGTACGAGCAGTACTTC.

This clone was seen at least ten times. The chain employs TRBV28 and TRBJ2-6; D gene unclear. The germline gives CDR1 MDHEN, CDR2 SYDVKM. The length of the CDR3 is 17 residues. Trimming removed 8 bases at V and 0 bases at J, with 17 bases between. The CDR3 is CASAVVTSGSGANVLTF. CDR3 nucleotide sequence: TGTGCCAGCGCAGTTGTTACATCCGGCTCTGGGGCCAACGTCCTGACTTTC.

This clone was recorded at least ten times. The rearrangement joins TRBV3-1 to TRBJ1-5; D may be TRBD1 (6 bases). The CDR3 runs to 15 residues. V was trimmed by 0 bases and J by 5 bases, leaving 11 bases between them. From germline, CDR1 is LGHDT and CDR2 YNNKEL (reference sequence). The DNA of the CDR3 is TGTGCCAGCAGCCAAGATACAGGGACCCATCAGCCCCAGCATTTT. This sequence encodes CASSQDTGTHQPQHF.

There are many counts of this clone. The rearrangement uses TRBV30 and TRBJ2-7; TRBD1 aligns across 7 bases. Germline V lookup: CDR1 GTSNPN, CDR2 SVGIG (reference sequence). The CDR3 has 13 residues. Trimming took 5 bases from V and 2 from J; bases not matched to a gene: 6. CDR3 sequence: CAWGTGQTYEQYF. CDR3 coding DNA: TGTGCCTGGGGCACGGGACAGACCTACGAGCAGTACTTC.

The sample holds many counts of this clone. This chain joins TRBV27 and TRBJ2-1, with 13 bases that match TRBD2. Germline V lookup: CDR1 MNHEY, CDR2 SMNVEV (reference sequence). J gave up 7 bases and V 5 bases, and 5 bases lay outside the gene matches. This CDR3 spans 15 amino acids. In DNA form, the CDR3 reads TGTGCCAGCAGTCTAGGGACTAGCGGGGAAAATGAGCAGTTCTTC. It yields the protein CASSLGTSGENEQFF.

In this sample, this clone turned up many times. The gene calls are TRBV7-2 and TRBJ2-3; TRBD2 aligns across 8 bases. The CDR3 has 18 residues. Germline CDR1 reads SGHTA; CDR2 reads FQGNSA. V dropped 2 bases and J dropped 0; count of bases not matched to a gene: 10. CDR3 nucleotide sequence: TGTGCCAGCAGCTTATTCCGGCGAGCGGGGGCGAGCACAGATACGCAGTATTTT. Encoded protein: CASSLFRRAGASTDTQYF.

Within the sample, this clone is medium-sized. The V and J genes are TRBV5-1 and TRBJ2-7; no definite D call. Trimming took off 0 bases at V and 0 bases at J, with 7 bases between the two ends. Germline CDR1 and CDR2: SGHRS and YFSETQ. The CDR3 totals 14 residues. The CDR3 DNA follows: TGCGCCAGCAGCTTGGAGGGCCTCTCCTACGAGCAGTACTTC. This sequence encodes CASSLEGLSYEQYF.

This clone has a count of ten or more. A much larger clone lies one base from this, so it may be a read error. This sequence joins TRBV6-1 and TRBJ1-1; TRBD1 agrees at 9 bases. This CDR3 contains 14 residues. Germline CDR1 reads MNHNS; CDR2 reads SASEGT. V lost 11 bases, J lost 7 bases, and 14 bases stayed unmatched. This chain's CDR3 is CAGGPLQGAGEAFF. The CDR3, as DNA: TGTGCCGGCGGTCCTTTACAGGGGGCAGGTGAAGCTTTCTTT.

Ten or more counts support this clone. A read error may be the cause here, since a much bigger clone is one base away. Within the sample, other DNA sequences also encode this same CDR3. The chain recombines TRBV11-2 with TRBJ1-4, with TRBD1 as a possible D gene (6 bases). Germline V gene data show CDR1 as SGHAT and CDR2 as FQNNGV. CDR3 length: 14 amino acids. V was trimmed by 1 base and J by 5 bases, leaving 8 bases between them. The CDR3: CASSLGGGNEKLFF. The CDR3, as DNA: TGTGCCAGCAGCTTAGGGGGGGGCAATGAAAAACTGTTTTTT.

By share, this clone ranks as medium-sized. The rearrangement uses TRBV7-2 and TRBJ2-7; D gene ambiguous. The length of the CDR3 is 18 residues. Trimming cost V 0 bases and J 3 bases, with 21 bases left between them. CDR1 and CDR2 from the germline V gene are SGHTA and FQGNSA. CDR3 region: CASSLAGLPSLRFYEQYF. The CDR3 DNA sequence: TGTGCCAGCAGCTTAGCGGGTCTCCCGTCTCTTCGATTCTACGAGCAGTACTTC. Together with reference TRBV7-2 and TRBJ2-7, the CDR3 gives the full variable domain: GAGVSQSPSNKVTEKGKDVELRCDPISGHTALYWYRQSLGQGLEFLIYFQGNSAPDKSGLPSDRFSAERTGGSVSTLTIQRTQQEDSAVYLCASSLAGLPSLRFYEQYFGPGTRLTVT.

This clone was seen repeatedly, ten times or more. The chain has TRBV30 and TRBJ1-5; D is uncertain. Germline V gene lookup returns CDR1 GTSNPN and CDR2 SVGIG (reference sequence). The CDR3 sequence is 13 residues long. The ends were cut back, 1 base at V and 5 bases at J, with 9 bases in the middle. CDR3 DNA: TGTGCCTGGAGTGGGTATGGGGATCAGCCCCAGCATTTT. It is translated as CAWSGYGDQPQHF. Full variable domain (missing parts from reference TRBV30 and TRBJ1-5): SQTIHQWPATLVQPVGSPLSLECTVEGTSNPNLYWYRQAAGRGLQLLFYSVGIGQISSEVPQNLSASRPQDRQFILSSKKLLLSDSGFYLCAWSGYGDQPQHFGDGTRLSIL.

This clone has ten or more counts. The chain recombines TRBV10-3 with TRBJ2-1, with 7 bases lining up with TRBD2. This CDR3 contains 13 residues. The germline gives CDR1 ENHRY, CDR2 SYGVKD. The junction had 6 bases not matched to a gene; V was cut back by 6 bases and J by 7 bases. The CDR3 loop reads CAIRREYGNEQFF. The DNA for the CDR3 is TGTGCCATCAGGCGGGAGTATGGGAATGAGCAGTTCTTC.

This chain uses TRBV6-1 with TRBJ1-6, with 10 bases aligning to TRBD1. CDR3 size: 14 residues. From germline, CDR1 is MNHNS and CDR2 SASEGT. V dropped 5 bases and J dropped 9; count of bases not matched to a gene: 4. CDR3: CASSHGTGVSPLHF. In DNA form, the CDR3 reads TGTGCCAGCAGTCACGGGACAGGGGTTTCACCCCTCCACTTT.

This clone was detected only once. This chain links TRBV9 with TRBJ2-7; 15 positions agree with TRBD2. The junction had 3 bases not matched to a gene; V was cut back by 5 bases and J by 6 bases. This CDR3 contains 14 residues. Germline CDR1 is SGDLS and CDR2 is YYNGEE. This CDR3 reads CASSKGLAGGEQYF. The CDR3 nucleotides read TGTGCCAGCAGTAAGGGACTAGCGGGAGGCGAGCAGTACTTC.

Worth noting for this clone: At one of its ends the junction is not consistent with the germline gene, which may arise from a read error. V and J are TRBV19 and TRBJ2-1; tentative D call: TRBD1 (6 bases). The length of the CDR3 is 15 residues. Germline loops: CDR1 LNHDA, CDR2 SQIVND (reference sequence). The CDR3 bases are TGTGCCAGTAGTCCCGGGACAAGCGGACACAATGGGCAGTTCTTC. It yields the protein CASSPGTSGHNGQFF.

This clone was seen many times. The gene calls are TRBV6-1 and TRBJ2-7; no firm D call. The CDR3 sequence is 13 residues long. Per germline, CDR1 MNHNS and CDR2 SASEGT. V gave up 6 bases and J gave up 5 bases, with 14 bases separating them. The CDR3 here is CASRRRPPDEQYF. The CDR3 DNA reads TGTGCCAGCAGGCGACGACCCCCCGACGAGCAGTACTTC.

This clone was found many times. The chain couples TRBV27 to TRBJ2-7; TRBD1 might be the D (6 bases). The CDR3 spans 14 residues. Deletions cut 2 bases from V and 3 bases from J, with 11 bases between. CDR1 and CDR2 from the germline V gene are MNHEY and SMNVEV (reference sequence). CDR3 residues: CASSLGRGVYEQYF. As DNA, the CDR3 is TGTGCCAGCAGTTTAGGCAGGGGAGTCTACGAGCAGTACTTC.

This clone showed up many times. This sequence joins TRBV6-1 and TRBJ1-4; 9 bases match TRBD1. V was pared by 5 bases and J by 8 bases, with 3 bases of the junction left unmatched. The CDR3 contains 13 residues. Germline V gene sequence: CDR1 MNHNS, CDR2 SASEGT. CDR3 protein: CASSWTGDEKLFF. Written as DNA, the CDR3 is TGTGCCAGCAGTTGGACAGGGGACGAAAAACTGTTTTTT.

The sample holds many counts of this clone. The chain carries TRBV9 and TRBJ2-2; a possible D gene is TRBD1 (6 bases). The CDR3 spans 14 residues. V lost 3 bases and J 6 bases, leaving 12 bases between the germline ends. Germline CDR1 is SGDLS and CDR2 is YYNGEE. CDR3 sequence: CASSARDTAGELFF. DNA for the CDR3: TGTGCCAGCAGCGCCCGGGACACCGCCGGGGAGCTGTTTTTT.

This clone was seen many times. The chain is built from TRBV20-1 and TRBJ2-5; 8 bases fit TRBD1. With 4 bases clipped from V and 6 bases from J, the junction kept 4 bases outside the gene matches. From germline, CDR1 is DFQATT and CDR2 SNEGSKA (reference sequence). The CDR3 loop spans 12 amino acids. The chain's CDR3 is CSATGGRQTQYF. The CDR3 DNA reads TGCAGTGCTACAGGGGGCCGGCAGACCCAGTACTTC.